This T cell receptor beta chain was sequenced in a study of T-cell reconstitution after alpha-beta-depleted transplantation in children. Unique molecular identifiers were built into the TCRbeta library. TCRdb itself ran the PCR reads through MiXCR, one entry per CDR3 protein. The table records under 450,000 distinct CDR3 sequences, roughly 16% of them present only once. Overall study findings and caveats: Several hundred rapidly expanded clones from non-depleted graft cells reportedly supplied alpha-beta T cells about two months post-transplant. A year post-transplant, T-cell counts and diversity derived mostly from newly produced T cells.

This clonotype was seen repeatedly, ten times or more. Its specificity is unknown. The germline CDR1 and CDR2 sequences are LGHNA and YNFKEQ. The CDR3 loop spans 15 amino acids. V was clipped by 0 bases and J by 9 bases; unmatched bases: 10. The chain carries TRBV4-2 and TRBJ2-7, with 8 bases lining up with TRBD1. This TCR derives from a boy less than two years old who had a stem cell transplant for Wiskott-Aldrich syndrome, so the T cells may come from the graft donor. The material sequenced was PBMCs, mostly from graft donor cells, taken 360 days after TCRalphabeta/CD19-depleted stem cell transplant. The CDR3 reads CASSQDPTTGGGQYF. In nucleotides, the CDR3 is TGTGCCAGCAGCCAAGATCCAACTACAGGGGGAGGGCAGTACTTC.